These 26 T cell receptor beta chains were sequenced from one sample in a study of technical replicates of blood from a handful of donors. Data came from immunoSEQ multiplex PCR; TCRdb stores just in-frame clones and leaves some out. The table lists about 86,000 clones, nearly 96% of them singletons. Specimen: T cells isolated from PBMCs. The receptor source for this set is a human donor in good health.

This chain links TRBV28 with TRBJ1-2; D might be TRBD1 (5 bases). There are 13 residues in the CDR3. CDR1 is MDHEN, CDR2 SYDVKM, per germline. Trimming stripped 5 bases from V and 7 bases from J, with 14 bases between. The CDR3: CASSGYYGGGYTF. CDR3 DNA sequence: TGTGCCAGCAGTGGGTATTACGGGGGTGGCTACACCTTC.

The chain has TRBV7-9 and TRBJ1-4; TRBD1 matches at 10 bases. CDR1 is SEHNR, CDR2 FQNEAQ, per germline (reference sequence). CDR3 size: 17 residues. Trimming took 1 base from V and 3 from J; bases not matched to a gene: 5. This chain's CDR3 is CASSLGGTGDSNEKLFF. The CDR3 nucleotides are TGTGCCAGCAGCTTAGGAGGGACAGGGGACTCTAATGAAAAACTGTTTTTT.

The chain uses TRBV28 and TRBJ2-7; unclear D gene. The CDR3 contains 14 residues. Trimming pared 3 bases from V and 4 bases from J, leaving 13 bases between. Germline assignment: CDR1 MDHEN and CDR2 SYDVKM. The CDR3 region is CASSFVSQAYEQYF. The CDR3 coding sequence is TGTGCCAGCAGTTTCGTAAGTCAAGCTTACGAGCAGTACTTC.

V and J are TRBV6-6 and TRBJ1-2; D not resolved. Trimming pared 6 bases from V and 14 bases from J, leaving 13 bases between. CDR3 length: 10 residues. CDR1 and CDR2 (germline): MNHNY, SVGAGI (reference sequence). The CDR3 loop is CASSEGSGTF. The CDR3, as DNA: TGTGCCAGCAGCGAAGGGTCGGGGACCTTC.

The chain links TRBV5-5 to TRBJ2-1; D call uncertain. The CDR3 consists of 16 residues. Deletions cut 1 base from V and 14 bases from J, with 25 bases between. Germline CDR1 and CDR2: SGHKS and YYEKEE (reference sequence). The CDR3 bases are TGTGCCAGCAGCTTGTTAGGTAGCTCCCACAATGAGTATGAGTTCTTC. Protein sequence: CASSLLGSSHNEYEFF.

The chain carries TRBV27 and TRBJ2-7; 9 nucleotides match TRBD1. Germline values: CDR1 MNHEY, CDR2 SMNVEV (reference sequence). With V trimmed by 4 bases and J by 1 base, 2 bases remained unmatched. The CDR3 has 14 amino acids. The CDR3 DNA sequence: TGTGCCAGCAGTTGGACAGGGGCGTCCTACGAGCAGTACTTC. It encodes CASSWTGASYEQYF.

V usage is TRBV11-3 and J usage is TRBJ2-5; D is possibly TRBD2 (5 bases). Trimming took 5 bases from V and 4 from J, leaving 14 bases between them. This CDR3 has 14 amino acids. The germline V gene has CDR1 SGHNT and CDR2 YENEEA. The CDR3: CASSPGLELETQYF. For the CDR3, the DNA is TGTGCCAGCAGCCCCGGACTGGAATTAGAGACCCAGTACTTC.

With respect to this clone: A read error may produce the germline difference seen at one junction end. V usage is TRBV7-7 and J usage is TRBJ2-3, with a weak D call TRBD2 (6 bases). Germline assignment: CDR1 SSHAT and CDR2 FNYEAQ (reference sequence). The CDR3 spans 17 residues. CDR3 nucleotides: TGTGCTAGCAGCGTAGGCCTCGGGACTCCCTACACAGATACGCAGTATTTT. Protein sequence: CASSVGLGTPYTDTQYF. Combining the CDR3 with reference TRBV7-7 and TRBJ2-3 gives the whole variable domain GAGVSQSPRYKVTKRGQDVTLRCDPISSHATLYWYQQALGQGPEFLTYFNYEAQPDKSGLPSDRFSAERPEGSISTLTIQRTEQRDSAMYRCASSVGLGTPYTDTQYFGPGTRLTVL.

The chain employs TRBV7-9 and TRBJ1-2, with 9 bases identical to TRBD1. The J segment lost 4 bases and the V segment lost 3 bases, leaving 3 bases of the junction unmatched. Per germline, CDR1 SEHNR and CDR2 FQNEAQ (reference sequence). The CDR3 is 14 residues long. The CDR3 sequence is CASSFGTGSYGYTF. The DNA of the CDR3 is TGTGCCAGCAGCTTCGGGACAGGGTCCTATGGCTACACCTTC. Supplemented by reference TRBV7-9 and TRBJ1-2, the full variable domain reads DTGVSQNPRHKITKRGQNVTFRCDPISEHNRLYWYRQTLGQGPEFLTYFQNEAQLEKSRLLSDRFSAERPKGSFSTLEIQRTEQGDSAMYLCASSFGTGSYGYTFGSGTRLTVV.

The rearrangement joins TRBV18 to TRBJ1-5; D uncertain. The CDR3 sequence is 13 residues long. From germline, CDR1 is KGHSH and CDR2 LQKENI. V lost 2 bases to trimming and J lost 7 bases, with 9 bases between them. The CDR3 here is CASSPRGGQPQHF. CDR3 DNA: TGTGCCAGCTCACCAAGAGGAGGGCAGCCCCAGCATTTT.

The V and J genes are TRBV6-6 and TRBJ2-3; 12 bases map to TRBD2. The CDR3 has 15 residues. The ends lost 6 bases at V and 2 bases at J; junction bases unmatched: 3. Germline V gene sequence: CDR1 MNHNY, CDR2 SVGAGI (reference sequence). As DNA, the CDR3 is TGTGCCAGCAGCTGGACTAGCGGGGACACAGATACGCAGTATTTT. Translation gives CASSWTSGDTDTQYF.

This chain links TRBV6-9 with TRBJ2-1, with D perhaps TRBD1 (5 bases). The germline V gene has CDR1 MNHGY and CDR2 SVAAGI. The length of the CDR3 is 10 residues. Trimming pared 4 bases from V and 10 bases from J, leaving 5 bases between. The CDR3 is CASSSGEQFF. The CDR3, as DNA: TGTGCCAGCAGTTCAGGGGAGCAGTTCTTC.

The chain joins TRBV5-1 to TRBJ2-5; a possible D gene is TRBD2 (5 bases). The germline V gene has CDR1 SGHRS and CDR2 YFSETQ. With 1 base removed from V and 7 bases from J, the gap between germline ends came to 23 bases. This CDR3 region has 17 residues. As DNA, the CDR3 is TGCGCCAGCAGCTTGTCGCCGGGAACGCAGCCTCGAGGGACCCAGTACTTC. Protein product: CASSLSPGTQPRGTQYF.

The chain couples TRBV11-3 to TRBJ2-5; 8 bases align to TRBD2. Per the germline V gene, CDR1 is SGHNT and CDR2 is YENEEA. The CDR3 loop spans 17 amino acids. The junction had 12 bases not matched to a gene; V was cut back by 5 bases and J by 1 base. For the CDR3, the DNA is TGTGCCAGCAGCGGTCTTAGGGCTAGCGGGTTCCAAGAGACCCAGTACTTC. This sequence encodes CASSGLRASGFQETQYF. The whole variable domain, filled in from reference TRBV11-3 and TRBJ2-5, reads EAGVVQSPRYKIIEKKQPVAFWCNPISGHNTLYWYLQNLGQGPELLIRYENEEAVDDSQLPKDRFSAERLKGVDSTLKIQPAELGDSAVYLCASSGLRASGFQETQYFGPGTRLLVL.

Remarks on this clone: The junction shows a germline mismatch at one end, possibly a read error. The chain combines TRBV13 with TRBJ1-2; 9 positions agree with TRBD1. This CDR3 has 13 amino acids. Per the germline V gene, CDR1 is PRHDT and CDR2 is FYEKMQ (reference sequence). The chain's CDR3 is CASSSSTLDRGGF. Written as DNA, the CDR3 is TGTGCCAGCAGCTCTAGTACCCTGGACAGGGGAGGCTTC.

The chain joins TRBV7-3 to TRBJ2-5, with D possibly being TRBD2 (7 bases). V was pared by 5 bases and J by 1 base, with 14 bases between. The length of the CDR3 is 15 residues. CDR1 is SGHTA, CDR2 FQGTGA, per germline. The CDR3 loop is CASSPGAGAQETQYF. The DNA of the CDR3 is TGTGCCAGCAGCCCAGGGGCGGGAGCCCAAGAGACCCAGTACTTC. Supplemented by reference TRBV7-3 and TRBJ2-5, the full variable domain reads GAGVSQTPSNKVTEKGKYVELRCDPISGHTALYWYRQSLGQGPEFLIYFQGTGAADDSGLPNDRFFAVRPEGSVSTLKIQRTERGDSAVYLCASSPGAGAQETQYFGPGTRLLVL.

The V and J genes are TRBV9 and TRBJ2-2; 12 bases align to TRBD1. There are 16 residues in the CDR3. Germline CDR1 and CDR2: SGDLS and YYNGEE. With V trimmed by 3 bases and J by 4 bases, 4 bases remained unmatched. The CDR3 nucleotides are TGTGCCAGCAGCGCACCGGGACAGGGGGCCACCGGGGAGCTGTTTTTT. It translates to CASSAPGQGATGELFF.

The chain couples TRBV9 to TRBJ1-5, with D possibly TRBD1 on 6 matching bases. CDR3 size: 14 residues. In germline, CDR1 is SGDLS, CDR2 YYNGEE. The V end lost 5 bases, the J end lost 2 bases, and 11 bases lay between the germline ends. The CDR3 nucleotides read TGTGCCAGCAGTTCAGGGGTCGGCAATCAGCCCCAGCATTTT. Protein sequence: CASSSGVGNQPQHF. Full variable domain (missing parts from reference TRBV9 and TRBJ1-5): DSGVTQTPKHLITATGQRVTLRCSPRSGDLSVYWYQQSLDQGLQFLIQYYNGEERAKGNILERFSAQQFPDLHSELNLSSLELGDSALYFCASSSGVGNQPQHFGDGTRLSIL.

V and J are TRBV11-1 and TRBJ2-7, with a possible D match to TRBD2 (7 bases). The CDR3 runs to 12 residues. Germline CDR1 is SGHAT and CDR2 is FQDESV (reference sequence). The V and J ends lost 3 bases and 7 bases respectively, with 10 bases between them. As DNA, the CDR3 is TGTGCCAGCAGCTTGAGGGGGGGAGAGCAGTACTTC. It specifies CASSLRGGEQYF. The variable domain in full, completed from reference TRBV11-1 and TRBJ2-7, reads EAEVAQSPRYKITEKSQAVAFWCDPISGHATLYWYRQILGQGPELLVQFQDESVVDDSQLPKDRFSAERLKGVDSTLKIQPAELGDSAMYLCASSLRGGEQYFGPGTRLTVT.

V usage is TRBV28 and J usage is TRBJ2-7; D is possibly TRBD1 (6 bases). Trimming took 2 bases from V and 3 from J, leaving 11 bases between them. The germline V gene has CDR1 MDHEN and CDR2 SYDVKM. The CDR3 totals 14 residues. CDR3 sequence (DNA): TGTGCCAGCAGTTTACCAAGGGGGAACTACGAGCAGTACTTC. Translated, it gives CASSLPRGNYEQYF.

The rearrangement uses TRBV5-4 and TRBJ2-7; no clear D. The length of the CDR3 is 14 residues. The germline V and J ends were trimmed by 0 bases and 3 bases, with 10 bases remaining between them. Germline loops: CDR1 SGHNT, CDR2 YYREEE (reference sequence). For the CDR3, the DNA is TGTGCCAGCAGCTTGGGGCAGGCAAACTACGAGCAGTACTTC. Protein sequence: CASSLGQANYEQYF. Using reference TRBV5-4 and TRBJ2-7 for the parts outside the CDR3, the full variable domain is ETGVTQSPTHLIKTRGQQVTLRCSSQSGHNTVSWYQQALGQGPQFIFQYYREEENGRGNFPPRFSGLQFPNYSSELNVNALELDDSALYLCASSLGQANYEQYFGPGTRLTVT.

This rearrangement joins TRBV7-3 to TRBJ2-7, with 8 nucleotides matching TRBD1. This CDR3 is 16 amino acids long. The germline gives CDR1 SGHTA, CDR2 FQGTGA. V gave up 5 bases and J gave up 3 bases; unmatched junction bases: 12. CDR3 DNA: TGTGCCAGCAGCCAAGGGCCGGGACAGGCAGGCTACGAGCAGTACTTC. It codes for CASSQGPGQAGYEQYF.

The J gene is TRBJ1-2, the V gene TRBV9; 8 bases agree with TRBD1. J was trimmed by 4 bases and V by 2 bases; bases with no gene match: 7. Germline V gene lookup returns CDR1 SGDLS and CDR2 YYNGEE. The CDR3 has 15 amino acids. The CDR3 DNA sequence: TGTGCCAGCAGCGTTGATCCGGGACAGGCCTATGGCTACACCTTC. Amino acids: CASSVDPGQAYGYTF. Looking up the rest from reference TRBV9 and TRBJ1-2 gives the full variable domain: DSGVTQTPKHLITATGQRVTLRCSPRSGDLSVYWYQQSLDQGLQFLIQYYNGEERAKGNILERFSAQQFPDLHSELNLSSLELGDSALYFCASSVDPGQAYGYTFGSGTRLTVV.

In this sample, this clone turned up once. V gene TRBV11-2 combines with J gene TRBJ1-1, with 8 nucleotides matching TRBD1. Germline V gene data show CDR1 as SGHAT and CDR2 as FQNNGV. The CDR3 runs 16 residues. V lost 6 bases and J lost 1; bases outside the gene matches: 10. CDR3 loop: CASRVSLDRGNTEAFF. The CDR3 DNA reads TGTGCCAGCAGGGTTTCTTTAGACAGGGGGAACACTGAAGCTTTCTTT. Full variable domain (outside the CDR3, taken from reference TRBV11-2 and TRBJ1-1): EAGVAQSPRYKIIEKRQSVAFWCNPISGHATLYWYQQILGQGPKLLIQFQNNGVVDDSQLPKDRFSAERLKGVDSTLKIQPAKLEDSAVYLCASRVSLDRGNTEAFFGQGTRLTVV.

The CDR3 DNA reads TGTGCCAGCCGCTACGGCCTAGGGGGAACCGGGGAGCTGTTTTTT. Translated: CASRYGLGGTGELFF. The V gene is TRBV4-2, the J gene TRBJ2-2; TRBD1 is a possible D gene (6 bases). Deletions cut 8 bases from V and 5 bases from J, with 18 bases between. Germline V gene sequence: CDR1 LGHNA, CDR2 YNFKEQ. This CDR3 is 15 amino acids long.

This chain links TRBV14 with TRBJ1-1; possibly TRBD1 for D (5 bases). Germline V gene sequence: CDR1 SGHDN, CDR2 FVKESK. This CDR3 region has 16 residues. Trimming stripped 0 bases from V and 4 bases from J, with 15 bases between. The CDR3: CASSQEGQTVPTEAFF. The CDR3 DNA follows: TGTGCCAGCAGCCAAGAAGGTCAGACAGTACCCACTGAAGCTTTCTTT. The entire variable domain, with the rest obtained from reference TRBV14 and TRBJ1-1, is as follows: EAGVTQFPSHSVIEKGQTVTLRCDPISGHDNLYWYRRVMGKEIKFLLHFVKESKQDESGMPNNRFLAERTGGTYSTLKVQPAELEDSGVYFCASSQEGQTVPTEAFFGQGTRLTVV.